A single sample is the source of the 10 T cell receptor beta chains below, sequenced in a study of T cell responses to AZD1222 COVID-19 vaccine. Measured with immunoSEQ multiplex PCR; TCRdb has only the in-frame clones, and not every one. Of some 120,000 clones in the sample, more than 85% were seen once. The source was peripheral blood, collected on day 0 of MenACWY control vaccination. The receptor source for this set is an adult in good health.

The chain recombines TRBV30 with TRBJ1-4; maybe TRBD1 (6 bases). The germline V gene encodes CDR1 GTSNPN and CDR2 SVGIG (reference sequence). Trimming removed 6 bases from V and 3 bases from J, with 14 bases in between. There are 14 residues in the CDR3. The CDR3 sequence: CACYRQESNEKLFF. Written as DNA, the CDR3 is TGTGCCTGCTACAGACAGGAGTCTAATGAAAAACTGTTTTTT.

The chain carries TRBV29-1 and TRBJ1-2, with TRBD1 matching 7 bases. The CDR3 sequence is 12 residues long. Trimming took 3 bases from V and 8 from J; bases not matched to a gene: 6. Germline CDR1 reads SQVTM; CDR2 reads ANQGSEA. In DNA, the CDR3 is TGCAGCGTTGACCGACAGGGAGGCGGCTACACCTTC. Translated: CSVDRQGGGYTF.

The chain recombines TRBV7-9 with TRBJ2-1; unclear D gene. V lost 1 base and J 4 bases, leaving 5 bases between the germline ends. The CDR3 totals 13 residues. In germline, CDR1 is SEHNR, CDR2 FQNEAQ (reference sequence). Here the CDR3 DNA reads TGTGCCAGCAGCTTAGTGCAATACAATGAGCAGTTCTTC. Protein: CASSLVQYNEQFF.

The J gene is TRBJ2-1, the V gene TRBV12-2; TRBD1, the D gene given by the table, was not confirmed from the DNA. TRBV12-2 is designated a pseudogene. The CDR3 totals 17 residues. The CDR3 region is CASRLAPGQGINGEQFF. The CDR3 nucleotides are TGTGCAAGTCGCTTAGCGCCCGGACAGGGGATAAACGGTGAGCAGTTCTTC.

The sample holds one count of this clone. The chain recombines TRBV6-5 with TRBJ2-5; 7 nucleotides line up with TRBD1. This CDR3 has 14 amino acids. CDR1 is MNHEY and CDR2 is SVGAGI in the germline V gene. V shed 6 bases, J shed 2 bases, and the junction held 6 bases outside the gene matches. The DNA of the CDR3 is TGTGCCAGCAGCGTACAGGGGTGGCAAGAGACCCAGTACTTC. This encodes CASSVQGWQETQYF.

V usage is TRBV7-8 and J usage is TRBJ2-7; 7 bases align to TRBD2. The V gene end was trimmed by 5 bases and the J gene end by 7 bases; junction bases not matched to a gene: 2. CDR1 SGHVS and CDR2 FQNEAQ come from the germline V gene. CDR3 length equals 11 residues. Here the CDR3 reads CASSGGEEQYF. In DNA, the CDR3 is TGTGCCAGCAGCGGGGGGGAGGAGCAGTACTTC.

The genes are TRBV20-1 and TRBJ1-1; D may be TRBD1 (5 bases). The CDR3 length is 12 residues. Trimming pared 3 bases from V and 5 bases from J, leaving 10 bases between. CDR1 is DFQATT, CDR2 SNEGSKA, per germline (reference sequence). CDR3 in DNA: TGCAGTGCTAGTCGCAGGGATACTGAAGCTTTCTTT. It codes for CSASRRDTEAFF.

J is TRBJ1-2 and V is TRBV27, with no clear D. The CDR3 is 14 amino acids. The V gene's germline CDR1 is MNHEY and CDR2 SMNVEV (reference sequence). V was clipped by 3 bases and J by 4 bases, with 12 bases between them. The CDR3 nucleotides read TGTGCCAGCAGTTTCGGCAGGTCCGGCTATGGCTACACCTTC. Its translation: CASSFGRSGYGYTF.

This chain joins TRBV9 and TRBJ1-2, with D perhaps matching TRBD1 (6 bases). The germline V gene has CDR1 SGDLS and CDR2 YYNGEE. This CDR3 is 15 amino acids long. V lost 0 bases and J lost 7, with 16 bases in between. The CDR3 DNA reads as TGTGCCAGCAGCGTAGGGACAGAGTGGGCCCGTGGCTACACCTTC. Translation gives CASSVGTEWARGYTF. Full variable domain (outside the CDR3, taken from reference TRBV9 and TRBJ1-2): DSGVTQTPKHLITATGQRVTLRCSPRSGDLSVYWYQQSLDQGLQFLIQYYNGEERAKGNILERFSAQQFPDLHSELNLSSLELGDSALYFCASSVGTEWARGYTFGSGTRLTVV.

The chain joins TRBV2 to TRBJ1-1, with a tentative D call TRBD1 (5 bases). Trimming removed 3 bases from V and 8 bases from J, with 16 bases in between. The CDR3 consists of 14 residues. Germline loops: CDR1 SNHLY, CDR2 FYNNEI. CDR3 bases: TGTGCCAGCAGTGAGGGGGAGGGGAGGGGAGAAGCTTTCTTT. Amino acid sequence: CASSEGEGRGEAFF.